Listed here are 21 T cell receptor beta chains from one sample, sequenced in a study of shared clonotypes between healthy human individuals. Repertoires were generated with immunoSEQ multiplex PCR, while TCRdb's copy carries only in-frame clones and drops some. Altogether about 2.1 million clones are present, around 93% being singletons, with the ten largest covering approximately 1.7%. Naive CD8 isolation took CD45RO-negative cells positively selected for CCR7 and excluded terminally differentiated effector memory CD45RA+ cells. The sequenced sample was naive CD8+ T cells from PBMCs. The receptors come from a man aged 18 to 29 in good health. Some clones in this sample may be carry-over from other donors' samples.

The chain joins TRBV7-2 to TRBJ2-1; D is possibly TRBD2 (5 bases). Trimming left V 4 bases short and J 0 bases short, with 10 bases between. CDR3 length equals 15 residues. Germline-derived CDR1 and CDR2 are SGHTA and FQGNSA. DNA of the CDR3: TGTGCCAGCAGCTCGGACTTCAGCTCCTACAATGAGCAGTTCTTC. Its translation is CASSSDFSSYNEQFF. Based on the CDR3 plus reference TRBV7-2 and TRBJ2-1, the full variable domain is GAGVSQSPSNKVTEKGKDVELRCDPISGHTALYWYRQSLGQGLEFLIYFQGNSAPDKSGLPSDRFSAERTGGSVSTLTIQRTQQEDSAVYLCASSSDFSSYNEQFFGPGTRLTVL.

V usage is TRBV11-1 and J usage is TRBJ2-1, with TRBD1 identical over 9 bases. The V segment lost 5 bases and the J segment 12 bases; nucleotides outside the gene matches: 14. Germline V lookup: CDR1 SGHAT, CDR2 FQDESV (reference sequence). This CDR3 has 15 amino acids. The CDR3 DNA follows: TGTGCCAGCAGCCGGGACAGGGTGGGGGAGTTTGGGCAGTTCTTC. This gives the protein CASSRDRVGEFGQFF. The full variable domain, rest sourced from reference TRBV11-1 and TRBJ2-1, is EAEVAQSPRYKITEKSQAVAFWCDPISGHATLYWYRQILGQGPELLVQFQDESVVDDSQLPKDRFSAERLKGVDSTLKIQPAELGDSAMYLCASSRDRVGEFGQFFGPGTRLTVL.

The chain joins TRBV7-6 to TRBJ2-3; 8 bases are shared with TRBD2. This CDR3 is built from 17 residues. V shed 2 bases and J 1 base; nucleotides not matched to a gene: 8. CDR1 is SGHVS, CDR2 FNYEAQ, per germline. For the CDR3, the DNA is TGTGCCAGCAGCTTAACTAGCGGCCCCTGGGGCACAGATACGCAGTATTTT. Its protein product is CASSLTSGPWGTDTQYF.

As regards this clone: Other DNA variants within this sample encode the same CDR3. V gene TRBV27 combines with J gene TRBJ1-5; D remains ambiguous. The CDR3 extends over 14 amino acids. Germline CDR1 and CDR2: MNHEY and SMNVEV (reference sequence). V was cut by 3 bases and J by 0 bases, with 6 bases left in between. The CDR3 bases are TGTGCCAGCAGTTTGGGTTATAGCAATCAGCCCCAGCATTTT. Amino acid sequence: CASSLGYSNQPQHF.

The chain joins TRBV28 to TRBJ1-1; possible D gene TRBD1, 6 bases. Germline V gene lookup returns CDR1 MDHEN and CDR2 SYDVKM. CDR3 length equals 14 residues. V shed 3 bases and J shed 6 bases, with 14 bases lying between them. CDR3 amino acids: CASSLGALSSEAFF. Here the CDR3 DNA reads TGTGCCAGCAGTTTGGGGGCTTTGAGTTCTGAAGCTTTCTTT.

The J gene is TRBJ1-2, the V gene TRBV5-4; D is unresolved. Trimming took off 1 base at V and 4 bases at J, with 17 bases between the two ends. Per the germline V gene, CDR1 is SGHNT and CDR2 is YYREEE (reference sequence). The length of the CDR3 is 16 residues. CDR3 bases: TGTGCCAGCAGCTTGAACCCTGACGGTCGTCTCTATGGCTACACCTTC. Encoded protein: CASSLNPDGRLYGYTF.

This chain links TRBV10-3 with TRBJ2-7; the D gene is possibly TRBD1 (6 bases). The V and J ends lost 6 bases and 5 bases respectively, with 17 bases between them. Germline V gives CDR1 ENHRY, CDR2 SYGVKD. There are 14 residues in the CDR3. In DNA, the CDR3 is TGTGCCATCAGGCCCGACAGGAGAGTCGACGAGCAGTACTTC. Translated: CAIRPDRRVDEQYF.

V gene TRBV11-2 combines with J gene TRBJ2-3; D gene ambiguous. The CDR3 sequence is 12 residues long. Germline values: CDR1 SGHAT, CDR2 FQNNGV. Deletions cut 5 bases from V and 2 bases from J, with 5 bases between. The CDR3 nucleotides are TGTGCCAGCAGCCCCCACACAGATACGCAGTATTTT. Amino acid sequence: CASSPHTDTQYF.

As DNA, the CDR3 is TGTGCCAGCAGTTTACTGCCTGACAGGGTCGGGTCACCCCTCCACTTT. Its protein product is CASSLLPDRVGSPLHF. This chain uses TRBV28 with TRBJ1-6; 7 bases are a match to TRBD1. The junction had 11 bases not matched to a gene; V was cut back by 2 bases and J by 10 bases. CDR1 MDHEN and CDR2 SYDVKM come from the germline V gene. The CDR3 length is 16 residues.

This chain connects TRBV28 to TRBJ2-1; D gene ambiguous. Germline loops: CDR1 MDHEN, CDR2 SYDVKM. V was trimmed by 5 bases and J by 0 bases, leaving 11 bases between them. The CDR3 has 15 residues. As DNA, the CDR3 is TGTGCCAGCAGTCCAGGCGTCAGCTCCTACAATGAGCAGTTCTTC. Translated, it gives CASSPGVSSYNEQFF.

The chain uses TRBV7-8 and TRBJ1-5; 9 bases line up with TRBD1. The CDR3 is 17 residues long. Germline trimming cut 6 bases from V and 2 bases from J; bases unmatched to any gene: 11. From germline, CDR1 is SGHVS and CDR2 FQNEAQ. DNA for the CDR3: TGTGCCAGCAGGGGGACAGGGCTCCCGGGGGGCAATCAGCCCCAGCATTTT. It specifies CASRGTGLPGGNQPQHF.

This chain connects TRBV4-1 to TRBJ2-7, with 8 bases lining up with TRBD1. CDR1 is MGHRA and CDR2 is YSYEKL in the germline V gene. The CDR3 runs 15 residues. V was clipped by 1 base and J by 12 bases; unmatched bases: 14. The DNA of the CDR3 is TGCGCCAGCAGCCAAGTCCCCACCGGACAGGGAAGTCGGTACTTC. This codes for CASSQVPTGQGSRYF.

This sequence joins TRBV15 and TRBJ2-7; D remains ambiguous. Germline CDR1 is LNHNV and CDR2 is YYDKDF (reference sequence). V was shortened by 0 bases and J by 2 bases, with 11 bases between the two germline ends. This CDR3 contains 15 residues. The CDR3 DNA is TGTGCCACCAGCAGAGATCCCGGTGACGCCTACGAGCAGTACTTC. Its translation is CATSRDPGDAYEQYF.

The chain is built from TRBV28 and TRBJ2-3; 9 bases are shared with TRBD1. The junction had 11 bases not matched to a gene; V was cut back by 10 bases and J by 3 bases. Germline CDR1 MDHEN, CDR2 SYDVKM. The CDR3 runs 15 residues. CDR3 sequence (DNA): TGTGCCACCATTGCCGGGACAGGGTCGACAGATACGCAGTATTTT. Translated, it gives CATIAGTGSTDTQYF.

This chain uses TRBV27 with TRBJ2-2; tentative D call: TRBD1 (6 bases). Trimming removed 5 bases from V and 6 bases from J, with 10 bases in between. The germline gives CDR1 MNHEY, CDR2 SMNVEV (reference sequence). The CDR3 has 13 amino acids. CDR3 region: CASSPTGSGELFF. The CDR3 DNA follows: TGTGCCAGCAGTCCTACAGGGTCCGGGGAGCTGTTTTTT.

As to this clone: The sample holds other DNA sequences that translate to the same CDR3. This chain uses TRBV19 with TRBJ1-5; no clear D. V gave up 3 bases and J gave up 4 bases, with 13 bases separating them. This CDR3 region has 15 residues. Germline CDR1 reads LNHDA; CDR2 reads SQIVND (reference sequence). The CDR3: CASSIVPGHNQPQHF. For the CDR3, the DNA is TGTGCCAGTAGTATCGTCCCAGGCCATAATCAGCCCCAGCATTTT.

The chain links TRBV2 to TRBJ1-1; no clear D gene. The CDR3 spans 13 residues. V was pared by 3 bases and J by 0 bases, with 5 bases between. CDR1 and CDR2 from the germline V gene are SNHLY and FYNNEI. The CDR3 reads CASSDTLNTEAFF. The CDR3 DNA sequence: TGTGCCAGCAGTGACACTTTGAACACTGAAGCTTTCTTT. The entire variable domain, with the rest obtained from reference TRBV2 and TRBJ1-1, is as follows: EPEVTQTPSHQVTQMGQEVILRCVPISNHLYFYWYRQILGQKVEFLVSFYNNEISEKSEIFDDQFSVERPDGSNFTLKIRSTKLEDSAMYFCASSDTLNTEAFFGQGTRLTVV.

This clone was observed a single time. The V call is TRBV15, the J call TRBJ2-1; weak D call: TRBD2 (5 bases). This CDR3 is built from 15 residues. The V end was cut by 7 bases, the J end by 5 bases, with 18 bases between. Germline V gene sequence: CDR1 LNHNV, CDR2 YYDKDF (reference sequence). The CDR3 sequence is CATTPRGLVNNEQFF. CDR3 DNA sequence: TGTGCCACCACGCCGCGTGGACTGGTAAACAATGAGCAGTTCTTC.

Note on this clone: The sample contains more than one DNA sequence encoding this CDR3. The chain joins TRBV19 to TRBJ1-5, with unresolved D. The germline CDR1 and CDR2 sequences are LNHDA and SQIVND (reference sequence). This CDR3 has 15 amino acids. V lost 2 bases to trimming and J lost 0 bases, with 8 bases between them. The CDR3 coding sequence is TGTGCCAGTAGTATAAGCGGATATAGCAATCAGCCCCAGCATTTT. Translating gives CASSISGYSNQPQHF.

This clone was found once. The rearrangement links TRBV1 to TRBJ2-5. TRBV1 is listed as a pseudogene. This CDR3 has 15 amino acids. CDR3 DNA: TGCACCAGCAGCCCATTAAGACGTACCCAAGAGACCCAGTACTTC. Amino acids: CTSSPLRRTQETQYF.

The chain couples TRBV11-2 to TRBJ1-2; possible D gene TRBD1, 5 bases. Germline CDR1 and CDR2: SGHAT and FQNNGV. This CDR3 has 15 residues. Trimming shortened V by 5 bases and J by 1 base, and 14 bases separated the two germline ends. This chain's CDR3 is CASSPGRSINYGYTF. The CDR3 DNA is TGTGCCAGCAGCCCGGGGCGGAGTATTAACTATGGCTACACCTTC. Supplemented by reference TRBV11-2 and TRBJ1-2, the full variable domain reads EAGVAQSPRYKIIEKRQSVAFWCNPISGHATLYWYQQILGQGPKLLIQFQNNGVVDDSQLPKDRFSAERLKGVDSTLKIQPAKLEDSAVYLCASSPGRSINYGYTFGSGTRLTVV.